This T cell receptor (beta chain) was captured by sequencing in a study of control samples from healthy donors and cancer patients. TCRdb's copy holds only in-frame clones and misses some; the assay was immunoSEQ multiplex PCR. The table has some 150,000 clones, approximately 94% seen once. CDR3 length equals 15 residues. Trimming pared 0 bases from V and 5 bases from J, leaving 14 bases between. Per the germline V gene, CDR1 is SGDLS and CDR2 is YYNGEE. Input material: blood. The V call is TRBV9, the J call TRBJ2-5; no clear D gene. This receptor was obtained from a man aged 35 to 55 in good health. The CDR3 loop is CASSVDKIPGETQYF. The CDR3 coding sequence is TGTGCCAGCAGCGTAGATAAGATCCCCGGGGAGACCCAGTACTTC.